Below are 11 T cell receptor beta chains sequenced from a single sample in a study of CD8 T cells in ankylosing spondylitis. Findings and caveats of the study: Fewer than 10 highly homologous variants formed a TCR beta motif that appeared characteristic of ankylosing spondylitis blood.

Their specific antigens are unknown. TCRdb passed the 5' RACE reads through MiXCR, listing each CDR3 protein once. The table has roughly 700,000 distinct CDR3 sequences, 19% seen once. The sequencing input was blood, either unsorted or a sorted T cell fraction (not recorded which). These receptors were collected from a male donor with ankylosing spondylitis.

This clonotype was counted a few times. The gene calls are TRBV12-3 or TRBV12-4 and TRBJ1-4; 8 positions match TRBD1. The CDR3 is 14 residues long. With 2 bases clipped from V and 6 bases from J, the junction kept 2 bases outside the gene matches. The CDR3 sequence: CASSLMGQDEKLFF. CDR3 bases: TGTGCCAGCAGTTTAATGGGACAGGATGAAAAACTGTTTTTT.

The chain links TRBV7-9 to TRBJ2-5; tentative D call: TRBD2 (6 bases). V was pared by 4 bases and J by 2 bases, with 11 bases between. Germline V CDR1 and CDR2: SEHNR, FQNEAQ (reference sequence). The CDR3 covers 14 residues. CDR3 loop: CASSSGVLQETQYF. The CDR3 nucleotides are TGTGCCAGCAGCTCGGGGGTGCTTCAAGAGACCCAGTACTTC. The entire variable domain, with the rest obtained from reference TRBV7-9 and TRBJ2-5, is as follows: DTGVSQNPRHKITKRGQNVTFRCDPISEHNRLYWYRQTLGQGPEFLTYFQNEAQLEKSRLLSDRFSAERPKGSFSTLEIQRTEQGDSAMYLCASSSGVLQETQYFGPGTRLLVL.

This clonotype appeared a few times. The chain carries TRBV20-1 and TRBJ1-1; maybe TRBD1 (6 bases). Germline CDR1 reads DFQATT; CDR2 reads SNEGSKA (reference sequence). The V and J ends lost 5 bases and 4 bases respectively, with 20 bases between them. The CDR3 extends over 15 amino acids. The CDR3 spells CSARWGGATGTEAFF. CDR3 sequence (DNA): TGCAGTGCTCGATGGGGGGGGGCTACCGGCACTGAAGCTTTCTTT.

The chain uses TRBV12-3 or TRBV12-4 and TRBJ2-3; TRBD2 matches 9 bases. V gave up 6 bases and J gave up 5 bases; unmatched junction bases: 12. This CDR3 comprises 16 residues. This CDR3 reads CASSLLGGGAIDTQYF. CDR3 bases: TGTGCCAGCAGCCTACTGGGCGGGGGGGCCATAGATACGCAGTATTTT.

The chain links TRBV2 to TRBJ1-2, with 11 bases aligning to TRBD1. Germline loops: CDR1 SNHLY, CDR2 FYNNEI. CDR3 length equals 14 residues. V trimming: 5 bases; J trimming: 7 bases; junction bases outside the gene matches: 6. CDR3 protein: CASSPGQGASGYTF. The CDR3 DNA sequence: TGTGCCAGCAGTCCCGGACAGGGGGCCTCTGGCTACACCTTC. Full variable domain (rest looked up from reference TRBV2 and TRBJ1-2): EPEVTQTPSHQVTQMGQEVILRCVPISNHLYFYWYRQILGQKVEFLVSFYNNEISEKSEIFDDQFSVERPDGSNFTLKIRSTKLEDSAMYFCASSPGQGASGYTFGSGTRLTVV.

The V and J genes are TRBV27 and TRBJ2-3, with 13 nucleotides matching TRBD2. Trimming removed 4 bases from V and 3 bases from J; junction bases left unmatched: 7. The V gene's germline CDR1 is MNHEY and CDR2 SMNVEV (reference sequence). The CDR3 is made up of 17 amino acids. The CDR3 loop reads CASSSLAGGRWTDTQYF. CDR3 DNA: TGTGCCAGCAGTTCACTAGCGGGGGGGCGGTGGACAGATACGCAGTATTTT.

This clonotype was seen at least ten times. The J gene is TRBJ2-3, the V gene TRBV4-3; the D is unclear. Germline V gene data show CDR1 as LGHNA and CDR2 as YSLEER. The V and J ends lost 1 base and 6 bases respectively, with 8 bases between them. This CDR3 spans 13 amino acids. CDR3 protein: CASSQVLEDTQYF. The DNA for the CDR3 is TGCGCCAGCAGCCAAGTATTAGAGGATACGCAGTATTTT.

This chain links TRBV7-3 with TRBJ2-2; no clear D gene. In germline, CDR1 is SGHTA, CDR2 FQGTGA. The CDR3 sequence is 13 residues long. V was shortened by 0 bases and J by 7 bases, with 6 bases between the two germline ends. The CDR3 DNA is TGTGCCAGCAGCTTAACGGTTTTCGGGGAGCTGTTTTTT. This gives the protein CASSLTVFGELFF.

This clonotype occurred a few times. The conserved final phenylalanine or tryptophan is absent from the CDR3, which likely points to a read error. Because the CDR3's place on the DNA is in doubt, the DNA is left out and the CDR3 is given as listed by TCRdb. The V call is TRBV12-3 or TRBV12-4, the J call TRBJ2-5; the table assigns TRBD2, which was not confirmed against the DNA. The CDR3 is 14 residues long, counting both termini. This CDR3 reads CASSQGLAGAHPSL.

This rearrangement joins TRBV7-2 to TRBJ2-1; no definite D call. This CDR3 is built from 12 residues. Germline CDR1 and CDR2: SGHTA and FQGNSA. V was pared by 1 base and J by 9 bases, with 7 bases between. In DNA form, the CDR3 reads TGTGCCAGCAGCTTAGTCTGGGGTGAGCAGTTCTTC. Amino acid sequence: CASSLVWGEQFF.

About this clonotype itself: The junction departs from germline at one end; a sequencing error may be responsible. The V gene is TRBV7-9, the J gene TRBJ2-7; D is perhaps TRBD1 (5 bases). The germline CDR1 and CDR2 sequences are SEHNR and FQNEAQ (reference sequence). The CDR3 covers 13 residues. The CDR3, as DNA: TGTGCCAGCAGCAACAGGATCTCCAACGAGCAGTACTTC. Protein sequence: CASSNRISNEQYF.